Listed here are 21 T cell receptor beta chains from one sample, sequenced in a study of T-cell memory formation after mild COVID-19. TCRdb used MiXCR to reprocess the 5' RACE reads, holding one entry per CDR3 protein. In the table there are some 270,000 distinct CDR3 sequences, 15% of which are singletons. Sequenced material: PBMCs or a T cell subset sorted from them (not recorded which). These receptors came from an adult woman who had mild COVID-19 (a few samples of this study predate the infection). Cell type and time point are not known.

Ten or more counts support this clonotype. The chain uses TRBV24-1 and TRBJ2-1; unclear D gene. The V and J ends lost 5 bases and 5 bases respectively, with 12 bases between them. This CDR3 has 14 amino acids. Germline V gene data show CDR1 as KGHDR and CDR2 as SFDVKD. The CDR3 region has the DNA TGTGCCACCAGTGGGAGTATGAAAGACAATGAGCAGTTCTTC. It specifies CATSGSMKDNEQFF.

At least ten counts were recorded for this clonotype. The chain carries TRBV18 and TRBJ2-7; 7 positions agree with TRBD1. J lost 3 bases, V lost 3 bases, and 5 bases had no gene match. The CDR3 has 14 residues. Germline V gene lookup returns CDR1 KGHSH and CDR2 LQKENI. The CDR3 loop reads CASSPSPGGYEQYF. As DNA, the CDR3 is TGTGCCAGCTCACCCTCCCCAGGGGGCTACGAGCAGTACTTC.

The table lists this clonotype with a few counts. V is TRBV16 and J is TRBJ2-7; TRBD1 matches 12 bases. CDR3 length: 15 residues. V gave up 3 bases and J gave up 5 bases; unmatched junction bases: 5. Per the germline V gene, CDR1 is KGHSY and CDR2 is FQNENV. The CDR3 DNA follows: TGTGCCAGCAGCCACCTGGGACAGGGGGCTGACGAGCAGTACTTC. This gives the protein CASSHLGQGADEQYF.

Concerning this clonotype: One end of the junction is discordant with germline, which a read error may explain. The gene calls are TRBV24-1 and TRBJ2-2; 7 bases are a match to TRBD2. The CDR3 contains 13 residues. Germline V gene sequence: CDR1 KGHDR, CDR2 SFDVKD. This CDR3 is CASAGGRAGELFF. The CDR3 nucleotides read TGTGCCTCGGCTGGAGGGAGGGCCGGCGAGCTGTTTTTT.

This clonotype turned up a few times. The chain is built from TRBV27 and TRBJ2-7, with D tentatively TRBD1 or TRBD2 (6 bases each). The CDR3 sequence is 14 residues long. Germline assignment: CDR1 MNHEY and CDR2 SMNVEV (reference sequence). V shed 5 bases and J shed 4 bases, with 15 bases lying between them. The CDR3 here is CASSVQGLLYEQYF. The CDR3, as DNA: TGTGCCAGCAGTGTACAGGGACTTCTTTACGAGCAGTACTTC.

This clonotype was seen at least ten times. This chain joins TRBV5-1 and TRBJ2-7; possibly TRBD1 for D (6 bases). Trimming took off 4 bases at V and 3 bases at J, with 14 bases between the two ends. The CDR3 is made up of 14 amino acids. From germline, CDR1 is SGHRS and CDR2 YFSETQ. As DNA, the CDR3 is TGCGCCAGCAGCGTATCAGGGGCAGACTACGAGCAGTACTTC. As protein: CASSVSGADYEQYF.

This clonotype came up a few times. The rearrangement links TRBV20-1 to TRBJ2-2; 8 bases align to TRBD2. The CDR3 has 15 residues. With 2 bases clipped from V and 1 base from J, the junction kept 3 bases outside the gene matches. Germline V lookup: CDR1 DFQATT, CDR2 SNEGSKA (reference sequence). CDR3 sequence (DNA): TGCAGTGCTAGACCAGGGACTAGGAACACCGGGGAGCTGTTTTTT. Encoded protein: CSARPGTRNTGELFF.

V and J are TRBV3-1 and TRBJ2-1; D may be TRBD1 or TRBD2 (6 bases each). V lost 4 bases, J lost 9 bases, and 25 bases lay in between. Germline loops: CDR1 LGHDT, CDR2 YNNKEL (reference sequence). The CDR3 loop spans 17 amino acids. The CDR3 coding sequence is TGTGCCAGCAGCCCACAATCTCAAGGGGGGCCAAAGGGTGAGCAGTTCTTC. Its protein is CASSPQSQGGPKGEQFF.

The chain joins TRBV20-1 to TRBJ2-1; perhaps TRBD1 as D (6 bases). Germline V lookup: CDR1 DFQATT, CDR2 SNEGSKA (reference sequence). The CDR3 extends over 16 amino acids. Trimming pared 0 bases from V and 5 bases from J, leaving 17 bases between. CDR3 loop: CSARDPQGKGNNEQFF. In DNA, the CDR3 is TGCAGTGCTAGAGATCCCCAGGGGAAAGGGAACAATGAGCAGTTCTTC.

J is TRBJ2-1 and V is TRBV7-8; no firm D call. CDR3 length: 12 amino acids. Germline V CDR1 and CDR2: SGHVS, FQNEAQ. Trimming took off 5 bases at V and 9 bases at J, with 11 bases between the two ends. CDR3 DNA sequence: TGTGCCAGCAGCCGTCCTAGGCTTGAGCAGTTCTTC. Translated, it gives CASSRPRLEQFF.

V usage is TRBV7-3 and J usage is TRBJ2-3; 11 bases are a match to TRBD2. Per germline, CDR1 SGHTA and CDR2 FQGTGA. The CDR3 length is 16 residues. The V and J ends lost 9 bases and 1 base, in that order; junction bases with no gene match: 9. The CDR3 region is CASWSTSGVRTDTQYF. The CDR3 coding sequence is TGTGCCAGTTGGTCGACTAGCGGGGTTCGCACAGATACGCAGTATTTT. The variable domain in full, with the rest retrieved from reference TRBV7-3 and TRBJ2-3, is GAGVSQTPSNKVTEKGKYVELRCDPISGHTALYWYRQSLGQGPEFLIYFQGTGAADDSGLPNDRFFAVRPEGSVSTLKIQRTERGDSAVYLCASWSTSGVRTDTQYFGPGTRLTVL.

This clonotype was seen more than once but under ten times. The chain joins TRBV9 to TRBJ1-2; D is uncertain. Looked up from germline, CDR1 is SGDLS and CDR2 is YYNGEE. The CDR3 extends over 14 amino acids. V was cut by 1 base and J by 2 bases, with 9 bases left in between. CDR3 in DNA: TGTGCCAGCAGCGTATCAGGTCACAACTATGGCTACACCTTC. It encodes CASSVSGHNYGYTF.

This clonotype was counted many times. J is TRBJ1-1 and V is TRBV6-2 or TRBV6-3; D call uncertain. V lost 5 bases to trimming and J lost 1 base, with 8 bases between them. This CDR3 region has 13 residues. Germline V lookup: CDR1 MNHEY, CDR2 SVGEGT. CDR3 nucleotides: TGTGCCAGCAGTCTGAGGAGGAACACTGAAGCTTTCTTT. This gives the protein CASSLRRNTEAFF.

The V call is TRBV27, the J call TRBJ2-7; D tentatively fits TRBD1 or TRBD2 (5 bases each). From germline, CDR1 is MNHEY and CDR2 SMNVEV (reference sequence). V lost 4 bases to trimming and J lost 5 bases, with 18 bases between them. The CDR3 contains 15 residues. CDR3 DNA sequence: TGTGCCAGCAGTTCCACCGGGACCGGGGCTCACGAGCAGTACTTC. It yields the protein CASSSTGTGAHEQYF.

This clonotype was counted many times. This chain connects TRBV4-2 to TRBJ2-3, with D unresolved. The V and J ends lost 0 bases and 5 bases respectively, with 18 bases between them. The CDR3 is 17 residues long. In germline, CDR1 is LGHNA, CDR2 YNFKEQ. CDR3 in amino acids: CASSQDPARKLGDTQYF. The CDR3 DNA is TGTGCCAGCAGCCAAGATCCGGCTAGAAAGTTGGGAGATACGCAGTATTTT.

This clonotype was observed a handful of times. The chain combines TRBV18 with TRBJ1-4; D call uncertain. The CDR3 is 12 amino acids. Per germline, CDR1 KGHSH and CDR2 LQKENI. The V gene lost 7 bases and the J gene lost 8 bases, with 11 bases spanning the gap. The CDR3 protein is CASYTTKEKLFF. The DNA of the CDR3 is TGTGCCAGCTACACGACAAAGGAAAAACTGTTTTTT.

This clonotype was recorded many times. The V and J genes are TRBV5-6 and TRBJ2-3; D not resolved. Trimming took off 1 base at V and 0 bases at J, with 9 bases between the two ends. The CDR3 consists of 15 residues. Germline assignment: CDR1 SGHDT and CDR2 YYEEEE. The CDR3 coding sequence is TGTGCCAGCAGCTTGATGTCAGCTAGCACAGATACGCAGTATTTT. Protein: CASSLMSASTDTQYF.

The V call is TRBV12-3 or TRBV12-4, the J call TRBJ2-1; D may be TRBD1 (5 bases). CDR3 length: 11 amino acids. The V gene lost 6 bases and the J gene lost 10 bases, with 10 bases spanning the gap. CDR3 sequence (DNA): TGTGCCAGCAGCCTCTCAGGGGAGCAGTTCTTC. Residues: CASSLSGEQFF.

V gene TRBV27 combines with J gene TRBJ1-2; 9 positions agree with TRBD1. The V segment lost 3 bases and the J segment 8 bases; nucleotides outside the gene matches: 4. Germline V lookup: CDR1 MNHEY, CDR2 SMNVEV (reference sequence). CDR3 size: 13 residues. The CDR3 bases are TGTGCCAGCAGTTTCACAGGGGGCGCAGGCTACACCTTC. It translates to CASSFTGGAGYTF.

The chain employs TRBV20-1 and TRBJ2-7, with D unclear. The CDR3 consists of 12 residues. V dropped 2 bases and J dropped 9 bases, with 14 bases sitting between them. Germline loops: CDR1 DFQATT, CDR2 SNEGSKA (reference sequence). The CDR3: CSARWVRLWQYF. CDR3 DNA: TGCAGTGCTAGATGGGTTCGTTTATGGCAGTACTTC.

This clonotype has ten or more counts. This chain uses TRBV5-1 with TRBJ2-5; possibly TRBD2 for D (5 bases). From germline, CDR1 is SGHRS and CDR2 YFSETQ. The CDR3 has 13 residues. V lost 7 bases and J 0 bases, leaving 10 bases between the germline ends. The CDR3 region has the DNA TGCGCCAGCCGCCGGGGAGACCAAGAGACCCAGTACTTC. Its protein product is CASRRGDQETQYF.